Listed below are T cell receptor beta chains from one sample, sequenced in a study of PD-1 blockade in classical Hodgkin lymphoma. Repertoires were generated with immunoSEQ multiplex PCR, while TCRdb's copy carries only in-frame clones and drops some. Of around 26,000 clones listed, roughly three quarters are singletons. The specimen comprised peripheral blood mononuclear cells (PBMCs), sampled at baseline. The receptor source for this set is a human donor with classical Hodgkin lymphoma. The CDR3 runs from the conserved cysteine through the conserved F or W. A D gene is named only where the DNA matches it firmly. Expanded clones get a size class; other rows say once, few or many, or leave the size out.

clone_size	v_call	j_call	d_call	cdr3_nt	cdr3_aa
-	TRBV11-2	TRBJ2-7	-	TGTGCCAGCAGCCCACCCCCCTCCCCCTACGAGCAGTACTTC	CASSPPPSPYEQYF
-	TRBV7-6	TRBJ2-2	-	TGTGCCAGCAGCTCTCCGGGGAACACCGGGGAGCTGTTTTTT	CASSSPGNTGELFF
-	TRBV11-2	TRBJ1-1	-	TGTGCCAGCAGCCCTATGAGCACTGAAGCTTTCTTT	CASSPMSTEAFF
-	TRBV7-2	TRBJ2-1	TRBD2	TGTGCCAGCAGCTATCCCTCTAGCGGGGGGTTATACAATGAGCAGTTCTTC	CASSYPSSGGLYNEQFF
-	TRBV27	TRBJ1-1	-	TGTGCCAGCAGTTTCCAGACGGGGAACACTGAAGCTTTCTTT	CASSFQTGNTEAFF
-	TRBV11-2	TRBJ1-6	TRBD1	TGTGCCAGCAGCTACGACCAGGGGGCGGGTAATTCACCCCTCCACTTT	CASSYDQGAGNSPLHF
-	TRBV19	TRBJ1-3	-	TGTGCCAGTAGTATACCAGGACCTGGAAACACCATATATTTT	CASSIPGPGNTIYF
-	TRBV10-2	TRBJ2-2	TRBD2	TGCGCCAGCAGAAGCGGGGGGGCAGTTACCGGGGAGCTGTTTTTT	CASRSGGAVTGELFF
-	TRBV7-8	TRBJ2-7	-	TGTGCCAGCAGCCCCGACACCTACGAGCAGTACTTC	CASSPDTYEQYF
-	TRBV6-6	TRBJ1-2	-	TGTGCCAGCAGTTCGGGTGGGGCGGGCTATGGCTACACCTTC	CASSSGGAGYGYTF
medium-sized	TRBV11-3	TRBJ2-1	TRBD2	TGTGCCAGCAGCTCACAGCGGGGGGTGCAGTTCTTC	CASSSQRGVQFF
-	TRBV4-2	TRBJ1-1	-	TGTGCCAGCAGCCAAGCCGAGGGGCAGAACACTGAAGCTTTCTTT	CASSQAEGQNTEAFF
-	TRBV11-2	TRBJ2-7	TRBD2	TGTGCCAGCAGCTTGGGTAGCGGGGCTTACGAGCAGTACTTC	CASSLGSGAYEQYF
-	TRBV2	TRBJ2-5	-	TGTGCCAGGTCCCGCTCGGGTCAAGAGACCCAGTACTTC	CARSRSGQETQYF
medium-sized	TRBV6-6	TRBJ1-1	TRBD1	TGTGCCAGCAGTCCTCCGGGACAGATGAACACTGAAGCTTTCTTT	CASSPPGQMNTEAFF
-	TRBV7-3	TRBJ2-1	TRBD2	TGTGCCAGCGGCAGAGCGGGGGGAAATGAGCAGTTCTTC	CASGRAGGNEQFF
few	TRBV4-2	TRBJ1-1	TRBD1	TGTGCCAGCGATACAGGGGGTACCTCGAACACTGAAGCTTTCTTT	CASDTGGTSNTEAFF
few	TRBV6-5	TRBJ1-1	TRBD1	TGTGCCAGCAGTTACAAAGGACAGGGATGGACTGAAGCTTTCTTT	CASSYKGQGWTEAFF
-	TRBV6-5	TRBJ1-6	-	TGTGCCAGCCGGAGACCCAATTCACCCCTCCACTTT	CASRRPNSPLHF
-	TRBV5-1	TRBJ2-2	TRBD2	TGCGCCAGCAGACGGGCGGGGGGTACGACCGGGGAGCTGTTTTTT	CASRRAGGTTGELFF
few	TRBV5-1	TRBJ1-2	TRBD1	TGCGCCAGCAGCCCTACCGGGACAGAGAACTATGGCTACACCTTC	CASSPTGTENYGYTF
-	TRBV2	TRBJ1-6	-	TGTGCCAGCAGTGTTAGTTCACCCCTCCACTTT	CASSVSSPLHF
-	TRBV4-1	TRBJ1-3	TRBD1	TGCGCCAGCAGCCATCCCGGGACAGGGGGATCTGGAAACACCATATATTTT	CASSHPGTGGSGNTIYF